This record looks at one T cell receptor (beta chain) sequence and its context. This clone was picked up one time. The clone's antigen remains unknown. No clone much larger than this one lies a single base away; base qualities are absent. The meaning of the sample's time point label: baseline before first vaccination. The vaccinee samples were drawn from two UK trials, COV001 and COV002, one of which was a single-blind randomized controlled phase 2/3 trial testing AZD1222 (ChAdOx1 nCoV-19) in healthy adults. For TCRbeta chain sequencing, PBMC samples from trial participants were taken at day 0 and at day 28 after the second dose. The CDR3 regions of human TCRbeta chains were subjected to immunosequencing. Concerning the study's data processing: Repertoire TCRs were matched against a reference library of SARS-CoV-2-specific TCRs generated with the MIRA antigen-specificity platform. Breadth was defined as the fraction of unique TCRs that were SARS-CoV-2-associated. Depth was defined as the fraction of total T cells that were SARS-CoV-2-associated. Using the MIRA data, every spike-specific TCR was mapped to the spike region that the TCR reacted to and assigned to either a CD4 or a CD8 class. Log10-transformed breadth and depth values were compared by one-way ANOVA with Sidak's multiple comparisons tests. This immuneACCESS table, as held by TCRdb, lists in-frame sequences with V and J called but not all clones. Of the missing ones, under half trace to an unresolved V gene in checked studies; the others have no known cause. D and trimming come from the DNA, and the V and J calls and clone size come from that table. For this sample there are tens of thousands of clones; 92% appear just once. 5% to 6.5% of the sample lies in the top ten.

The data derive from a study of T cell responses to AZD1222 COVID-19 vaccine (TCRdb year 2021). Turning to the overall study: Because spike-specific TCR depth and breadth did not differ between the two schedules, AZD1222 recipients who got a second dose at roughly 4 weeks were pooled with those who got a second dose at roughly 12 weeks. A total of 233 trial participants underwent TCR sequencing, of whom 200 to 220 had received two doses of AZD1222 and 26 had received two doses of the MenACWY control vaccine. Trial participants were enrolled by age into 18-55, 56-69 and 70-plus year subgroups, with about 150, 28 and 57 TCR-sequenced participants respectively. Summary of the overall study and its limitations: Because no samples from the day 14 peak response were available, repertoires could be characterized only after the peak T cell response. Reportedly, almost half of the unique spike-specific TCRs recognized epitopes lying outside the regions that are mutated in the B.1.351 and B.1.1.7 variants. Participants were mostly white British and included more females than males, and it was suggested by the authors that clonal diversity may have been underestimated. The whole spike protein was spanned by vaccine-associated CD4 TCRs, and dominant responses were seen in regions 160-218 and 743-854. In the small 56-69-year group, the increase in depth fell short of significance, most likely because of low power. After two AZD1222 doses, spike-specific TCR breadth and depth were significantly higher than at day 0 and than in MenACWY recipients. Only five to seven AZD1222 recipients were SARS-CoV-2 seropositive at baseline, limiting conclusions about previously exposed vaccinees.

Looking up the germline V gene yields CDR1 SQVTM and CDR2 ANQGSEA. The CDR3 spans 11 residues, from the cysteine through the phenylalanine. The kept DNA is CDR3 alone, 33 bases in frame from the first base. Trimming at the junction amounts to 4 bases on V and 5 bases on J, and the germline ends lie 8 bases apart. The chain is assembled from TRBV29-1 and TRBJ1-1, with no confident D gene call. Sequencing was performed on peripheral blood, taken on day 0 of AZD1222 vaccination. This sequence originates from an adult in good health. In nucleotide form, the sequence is TGCAGCGTTGTTAGTGGGACTGAAGCTTTCTTT. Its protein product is CSVVSGTEAFF.